These 21 T cell receptor beta chains originate from one sample sequenced in a study of beta chain features in type 1 diabetes. Study-level results: People with Type 1 diabetes carried modestly yet significantly shorter TCRB CDR3s in all four CD4+ subsets.

Since all of the isolated RNA was reverse transcribed, expressed TCRB transcripts were what got sequenced. The method was immunoSEQ multiplex PCR; TCRdb's version includes in-frame clones alone and lacks a portion of them. The top ten hold 0.02% to 0.025% of the sample, which has hundreds of thousands of clones, around an eighth seen once. Their target antigens are unknown. Sequencing input: naive CD4+ T cells from blood. The receptor source for this set is a young man with type 1 diabetes.

This clone was seen a few times. Other nucleotide sequences in the sample specify the same CDR3. The chain recombines TRBV5-1 with TRBJ1-2, with TRBD1 matching 8 bases. CDR1 SGHRS and CDR2 YFSETQ come from the germline V gene. The ends lost 4 bases at V and 4 bases at J; junction bases unmatched: 6. This CDR3 comprises 14 residues. The CDR3 sequence: CASSPGQGVYGYTF. The CDR3, as DNA: TGCGCCAGCAGCCCAGGACAGGGAGTCTATGGCTACACCTTC.

In its sample, this clone was seen once. The chain recombines TRBV30 with TRBJ1-1; no clear D gene. Trimming left V 4 bases short and J 8 bases short, with 14 bases between. Germline CDR1 and CDR2: GTSNPN and SVGIG (reference sequence). The CDR3 totals 12 residues. CDR3 sequence reads: CAWISSASEAFF. Written as DNA, the CDR3 is TGTGCCTGGATTTCTTCGGCCTCCGAAGCTTTCTTT.

This sequence joins TRBV2 and TRBJ2-1; 9 bases match TRBD1. The trim removed 6 bases at V and 2 bases at J, leaving 5 bases unmatched. The CDR3 length is 15 residues. Germline CDR1 is SNHLY and CDR2 is FYNNEI. The CDR3 region has the DNA TGTGCCAGCAGGGGGGACAGGGCCACCTACAATGAGCAGTTCTTC. Its translation is CASRGDRATYNEQFF.

V and J are TRBV9 and TRBJ2-2; no definite D call. Germline CDR1 SGDLS, CDR2 YYNGEE. V was trimmed by 0 bases and J by 4 bases, leaving 10 bases between them. The CDR3 length is 15 residues. The CDR3 sequence is CASSVASTTTGELFF. The CDR3 region has the DNA TGTGCCAGCAGCGTAGCCTCTACCACCACCGGGGAGCTGTTTTTT. The variable domain in full, completed from reference TRBV9 and TRBJ2-2, reads DSGVTQTPKHLITATGQRVTLRCSPRSGDLSVYWYQQSLDQGLQFLIQYYNGEERAKGNILERFSAQQFPDLHSELNLSSLELGDSALYFCASSVASTTTGELFFGEGSRLTVL.

The sample holds a few counts of this clone. This rearrangement joins TRBV28 to TRBJ1-5; 7 bases align to TRBD1. CDR3 length: 14 residues. CDR1 MDHEN and CDR2 SYDVKM come from the germline V gene. Trimming cost V 5 bases and J 2 bases; bases outside gene matches: 3. The CDR3 spells CASSTDRGNQPQHF. DNA for the CDR3: TGTGCCAGCAGTACCGACAGGGGCAATCAGCCCCAGCATTTT.

The V and J genes are TRBV15 and TRBJ2-7; 8 positions agree with TRBD1. V was pared by 0 bases and J by 2 bases, with 15 bases of the junction left unmatched. This CDR3 contains 19 residues. Germline V gives CDR1 LNHNV, CDR2 YYDKDF (reference sequence). CDR3 sequence: CATSRDLKFVRDRPYEQYF. In nucleotides, the CDR3 is TGTGCCACCAGCAGAGATCTCAAGTTCGTAAGGGACAGGCCCTACGAGCAGTACTTC.

This clone was counted between two and nine times. The chain uses TRBV19 and TRBJ2-3; TRBD2 aligns across 8 bases. The CDR3 runs to 14 residues. Germline trimming cut 6 bases from V and 5 bases from J; bases unmatched to any gene: 7. Germline CDR1 is LNHDA and CDR2 is SQIVND (reference sequence). The CDR3 is CASRKGLDGDTQYF. In DNA, the CDR3 is TGTGCCAGTAGAAAGGGACTAGATGGAGATACGCAGTATTTT. The whole variable domain, remainder taken from reference TRBV19 and TRBJ2-3, is DGGITQSPKYLFRKEGQNVTLSCEQNLNHDAMYWYRQDPGQGLRLIYYSQIVNDFQKGDIAEGYSVSREKKESFPLTVTSAQKNPTAFYLCASRKGLDGDTQYFGPGTRLTVL.

In its sample, this clone was seen a few times. This CDR3 is also generated by other DNA sequences in the sample. This chain links TRBV5-1 with TRBJ2-3; D gene uncertain. The V and J ends lost 0 bases and 0 bases respectively, with 5 bases between them. Germline V gives CDR1 SGHRS, CDR2 YFSETQ. This CDR3 region has 14 residues. CDR3 protein: CASSLARSTDTQYF. CDR3 DNA sequence: TGCGCCAGCAGCTTGGCTCGCAGCACAGATACGCAGTATTTT.

This chain links TRBV4-1 with TRBJ1-1; D remains ambiguous. Trimming took off 7 bases at V and 1 base at J, with 16 bases between the two ends. Germline V gene data show CDR1 as MGHRA and CDR2 as YSYEKL. The CDR3 is 15 amino acids. The CDR3 DNA follows: TGCGCCAGCAACCGATCCCCTCCGGCGAACACTGAAGCTTTCTTT. It specifies CASNRSPPANTEAFF.

J is TRBJ1-1 and V is TRBV5-1, with no clear D. Germline values: CDR1 SGHRS, CDR2 YFSETQ. Trimming removed 4 bases at V and 8 bases at J, with 12 bases between. The CDR3 spans 12 residues. The CDR3 region has the DNA TGCGCCAGCAGCGCTCCCGGAGAGGAAGCTTTCTTT. It encodes CASSAPGEEAFF.

The gene calls are TRBV27 and TRBJ2-2, with 8 bases identical to TRBD1. CDR1 is MNHEY, CDR2 SMNVEV, per germline (reference sequence). J was trimmed by 7 bases and V by 5 bases; bases with no gene match: 9. The length of the CDR3 is 15 residues. The CDR3 DNA sequence: TGTGCCAGCAGTCTTACAGGGGGATACGGCGGGGAGCTGTTTTTT. Translation gives CASSLTGGYGGELFF.

This clone was detected only a few times. The chain recombines TRBV5-1 with TRBJ2-7; D is possibly TRBD1 (5 bases). Germline lookup yields CDR1 SGHRS and CDR2 YFSETQ. Trimming took off 1 base at V and 2 bases at J, with 13 bases between the two ends. The CDR3 extends over 15 amino acids. DNA for the CDR3: TGCGCCAGCAGCTTGATCGAGCAGGGCACCTACGAGCAGTACTTC. Residues: CASSLIEQGTYEQYF.

This clone was observed a handful of times. The rearrangement links TRBV29-1 to TRBJ2-7; no clear D gene. The CDR3 loop spans 13 amino acids. Germline lookup yields CDR1 SQVTM and CDR2 ANQGSEA. The V end lost 6 bases, the J end lost 4 bases, and 16 bases lay between the germline ends. Written as DNA, the CDR3 is TGCAGCGTGGGTACAGACCCGAGGTACGAGCAGTACTTC. Translation: CSVGTDPRYEQYF.

This clone has only a few counts. The chain has TRBV7-8 and TRBJ2-5; TRBD1 matches 8 bases. The CDR3 covers 16 residues. Germline CDR1 reads SGHVS; CDR2 reads FQNEAQ. The V segment lost 5 bases and the J segment 1 base; nucleotides outside the gene matches: 9. CDR3 sequence reads: CASSRGQGSPQETQYF. The CDR3 region has the DNA TGTGCCAGCAGCAGAGGACAGGGATCCCCCCAAGAGACCCAGTACTTC.

This clone was counted a few times. This rearrangement joins TRBV7-9 to TRBJ1-3; no firm D call. This CDR3 is built from 13 residues. Trimming stripped 4 bases from V and 4 bases from J, with 8 bases between. Germline assignment: CDR1 SEHNR and CDR2 FQNEAQ (reference sequence). The DNA of the CDR3 is TGTGCCAGCAGCTCCGACTCAGGAAACACCATATATTTT. Residues: CASSSDSGNTIYF.

This clone was found a few times. The chain uses TRBV5-8 and TRBJ2-1, with TRBD2 matching over 9 bases. Trimming removed 4 bases from V and 4 bases from J; junction bases left unmatched: 12. The CDR3 is made up of 17 amino acids. Looked up from germline, CDR1 is SGHTS and CDR2 is YDEGEE. The CDR3 bases are TGTGCCAGCAGCCCATCGGGAGGAACTAGCGGGTACAATGAGCAGTTCTTC. Its translation: CASSPSGGTSGYNEQFF.

This clone has only a few counts. V gene TRBV11-2 combines with J gene TRBJ2-3; D tentatively reads TRBD1 or TRBD2 (5 bases each). In germline, CDR1 is SGHAT, CDR2 FQNNGV. With 1 base removed from V and 1 base from J, the gap between germline ends came to 9 bases. This CDR3 contains 15 residues. The CDR3 sequence: CASSLAGRGTDTQYF. CDR3 nucleotides: TGTGCCAGCAGCTTAGCGGGGCGTGGCACAGATACGCAGTATTTT.

This clone showed up just a few times. This chain connects TRBV7-6 to TRBJ2-7; 10 bases line up with TRBD1. J gave up 0 bases and V 5 bases, and 13 bases lay outside the gene matches. This CDR3 has 18 amino acids. CDR1 is SGHVS, CDR2 FNYEAQ, per germline. CDR3 sequence reads: CASSAGAGTGVISYEQYF. For the CDR3, the DNA is TGTGCCAGCAGCGCGGGGGCCGGGACAGGGGTCATCTCCTACGAGCAGTACTTC.

V and J are TRBV7-3 and TRBJ2-5; D may be TRBD1 or TRBD2 (5 bases each). V lost 5 bases to trimming and J lost 2 bases, with 15 bases between them. The germline gives CDR1 SGHTA, CDR2 FQGTGA. This CDR3 region has 15 residues. The CDR3 loop reads CASSPKGSPQETQYF. CDR3 DNA sequence: TGTGCCAGCAGCCCCAAGGGGAGCCCGCAAGAGACCCAGTACTTC.

V is TRBV20-1 and J is TRBJ2-5, with no clear D. Germline-derived CDR1 and CDR2 are DFQATT and SNEGSKA (reference sequence). V lost 4 bases and J lost 5, with 8 bases in between. CDR3 size: 11 residues. CDR3 coding DNA: TGCAGTGCTACCGCTTGGGAGACCCAGTACTTC. Translated: CSATAWETQYF.

The sample holds a few counts of this clone. The chain couples TRBV7-9 to TRBJ2-1; possible D gene TRBD1, 6 bases. Trimming took off 5 bases at V and 0 bases at J, with 11 bases between the two ends. The CDR3 is made up of 15 amino acids. CDR1 is SEHNR, CDR2 FQNEAQ, per germline (reference sequence). CDR3 DNA: TGTGCCAGCAGCCGTGGGGGCGGCTCCTACAATGAGCAGTTCTTC. This translates into CASSRGGGSYNEQFF.